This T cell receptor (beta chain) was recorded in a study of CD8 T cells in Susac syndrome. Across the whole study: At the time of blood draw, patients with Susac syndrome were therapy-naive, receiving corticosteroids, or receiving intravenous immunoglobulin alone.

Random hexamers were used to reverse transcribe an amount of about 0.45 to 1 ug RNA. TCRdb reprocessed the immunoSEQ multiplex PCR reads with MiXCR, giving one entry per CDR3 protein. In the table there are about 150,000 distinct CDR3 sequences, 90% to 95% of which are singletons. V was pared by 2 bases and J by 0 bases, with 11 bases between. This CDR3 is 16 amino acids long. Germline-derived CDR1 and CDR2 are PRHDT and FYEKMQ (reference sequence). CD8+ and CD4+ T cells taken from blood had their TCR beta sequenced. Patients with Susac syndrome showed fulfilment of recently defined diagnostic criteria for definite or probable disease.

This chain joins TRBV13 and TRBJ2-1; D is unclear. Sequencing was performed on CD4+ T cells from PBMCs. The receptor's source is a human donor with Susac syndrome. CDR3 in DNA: TGTGCCAGCAGCTTACTTCGGAATAGCTCCTACAATGAGCAGTTCTTC. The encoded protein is CASSLLRNSSYNEQFF.